This passage covers 17 T cell receptor beta chains from one sample sequenced in a study of OX40 agonist ivuxolimab in advanced cancers. Only in-frame clones appear in the TCRdb table, and some are missing; sequencing was by immunoSEQ multiplex PCR. Among roughly 58,000 clones listed, approximately 88% were seen once. This sample comprised CD4+ or CD8+ T cells sorted from blood, obtained in a trial of the OX40 agonist ivuxolimab. The source of these receptors is an adult with an advanced solid tumor such as melanoma, head and neck, liver or kidney cancer.

The chain links TRBV6-1 to TRBJ2-5; 7 bases align to TRBD1. The J segment lost 4 bases and the V segment lost 8 bases, leaving 7 bases of the junction unmatched. Per germline, CDR1 MNHNS and CDR2 SASEGT. The CDR3 totals 13 residues. CDR3 bases: TGTGCCAGCCTAGACAGGGCGGGAGAGACCCAGTACTTC. Translated: CASLDRAGETQYF.

The chain recombines TRBV11-2 with TRBJ2-7; D not certain. Between the trimmed V and J ends, which lost 2 bases and 2 bases, there was a span of 13 bases. The CDR3 loop spans 15 amino acids. In germline, CDR1 is SGHAT, CDR2 FQNNGV. The CDR3 loop is CASSLTYDAAYEQYF. Written as DNA, the CDR3 is TGTGCCAGCAGCTTAACATATGACGCCGCCTACGAGCAGTACTTC.

The rearrangement links TRBV5-1 to TRBJ1-4; D gene uncertain. CDR3 length equals 14 residues. Trimming took 0 bases from V and 8 from J, leaving 11 bases between them. Per the germline V gene, CDR1 is SGHRS and CDR2 is YFSETQ. CDR3 in amino acids: CASSLGTGGEKLFF. CDR3 DNA sequence: TGCGCCAGCAGCTTGGGTACGGGCGGAGAAAAACTGTTTTTT. The full variable domain, completed using reference TRBV5-1 and TRBJ1-4, is KAGVTQTPRYLIKTRGQQVTLSCSPISGHRSVSWYQQTPGQGLQFLFEYFSETQRNKGNFPGRFSGRQFSNSRSEMNVSTLELGDSALYLCASSLGTGGEKLFFGSGTQLSVL.

The chain joins TRBV27 to TRBJ2-6; D ambiguous. The CDR3 loop spans 15 amino acids. Germline CDR1 and CDR2: MNHEY and SMNVEV (reference sequence). Trimming left V 5 bases short and J 0 bases short, with 8 bases between. The CDR3 DNA is TGTGCCAGCAGTCCCTGGAGCTCTGGGGCCAACGTCCTGACTTTC. It specifies CASSPWSSGANVLTF.

Notes on this clone: This is likely a read error, given that the CDR3 carries no conserved phenylalanine or tryptophan at its end. The chain links TRBV29-1 to TRBJ2-7, with D perhaps matching TRBD2 (7 bases). This CDR3 has 13 residues. Trimming took 6 bases from V and 9 from J, leaving 21 bases between them. Looked up from germline, CDR1 is SQVTM and CDR2 is ANQGSEA. CDR3 nucleotide sequence: TGCAGCGTCCAAAGGGGGGGATTACGTGTGCAGTACCTT. It translates to CSVQRGGLRVQYL.

The chain recombines TRBV9 with TRBJ2-2; no firm D call. Germline-derived CDR1 and CDR2 are SGDLS and YYNGEE. The CDR3 extends over 14 amino acids. V lost 0 bases to trimming and J lost 3 bases, with 6 bases between them. CDR3 region: CASSVAPDTGELFF. CDR3 bases: TGTGCCAGCAGCGTAGCCCCAGACACCGGGGAGCTGTTTTTT.

This clone was found once. The V and J genes are TRBV11-3 and TRBJ2-3, with TRBD1 as a possible D gene (6 bases). V lost 0 bases and J lost 6, with 16 bases in between. This CDR3 region has 16 residues. Per germline, CDR1 SGHNT and CDR2 YENEEA. This CDR3 is CASSLDHNGGRDTQYF. The CDR3 DNA sequence: TGTGCCAGCAGCTTAGATCATAATGGGGGCAGGGATACGCAGTATTTT.

The rearrangement links TRBV11-1 to TRBJ1-1; D gene ambiguous. Germline CDR1 is SGHAT and CDR2 is FQDESV (reference sequence). This CDR3 is 12 amino acids long. V lost 6 bases and J lost 7, with 12 bases in between. In DNA, the CDR3 is TGTGCCAGCAGTAACCGACACCTTGAAGCTTTCTTT. As protein: CASSNRHLEAFF.

The chain combines TRBV5-1 with TRBJ1-2; D is possibly TRBD1 (5 bases). Germline V CDR1 and CDR2: SGHRS, YFSETQ. V was pared by 3 bases and J by 3 bases, with 21 bases between. The CDR3 contains 17 residues. The CDR3 DNA sequence: TGCGCCAGCAGCTGGGGACCCGGGACTTTAGGGGACTATGGCTACACCTTC. It encodes CASSWGPGTLGDYGYTF.

This sequence joins TRBV14 and TRBJ1-4; TRBD1 matches 8 bases. The CDR3 covers 15 residues. V was clipped by 0 bases and J by 7 bases; unmatched bases: 4. Germline V gene sequence: CDR1 SGHDN, CDR2 FVKESK. DNA for the CDR3: TGTGCCAGCAGCCAAGATTCAGGGGGCGTTGAAAAACTGTTTTTT. Translating it yields CASSQDSGGVEKLFF.

This chain links TRBV28 with TRBJ2-5; no reliable D call. The ends were cut back, 0 bases at V and 2 bases at J, with 7 bases in the middle. The CDR3 is 14 residues long. The V gene's germline CDR1 is MDHEN and CDR2 SYDVKM. CDR3 sequence: CASSLWAEQETQYF. CDR3 sequence (DNA): TGTGCCAGCAGTTTATGGGCAGAACAAGAGACCCAGTACTTC.

V is TRBV6-1 and J is TRBJ1-5, with D maybe TRBD1 (5 bases). This CDR3 has 14 amino acids. In germline, CDR1 is MNHNS, CDR2 SASEGT. With 5 bases removed from V and 2 bases from J, the gap between germline ends came to 10 bases. CDR3 DNA: TGTGCCAGCAGTCTGCAGACAGGCAATCAGCCCCAGCATTTT. It is translated as CASSLQTGNQPQHF.

This clone was observed a handful of times. The rearrangement links TRBV30 to TRBJ2-2; D may be TRBD2 (6 bases). The V and J ends lost 2 bases and 7 bases respectively, with 8 bases between them. This CDR3 spans 12 amino acids. The germline gives CDR1 GTSNPN, CDR2 SVGIG (reference sequence). The CDR3 coding sequence is TGTGCCTGGAGTAGGAGGGTCGGGGAGCTGTTTTTT. This gives the protein CAWSRRVGELFF.

V usage is TRBV18 and J usage is TRBJ2-2; no definite D call. The V gene lost 2 bases and the J gene lost 0 bases, with 7 bases spanning the gap. This CDR3 contains 15 residues. Germline V gives CDR1 KGHSH, CDR2 LQKENI. The CDR3 sequence is CASSPWTANTGELFF. The CDR3 region has the DNA TGTGCCAGCTCACCATGGACGGCGAACACCGGGGAGCTGTTTTTT.

The genes are TRBV4-1 and TRBJ1-2; the D gene is possibly TRBD1 (5 bases). Germline V CDR1 and CDR2: MGHRA, YSYEKL. This CDR3 comprises 14 residues. With 4 bases removed from V and 8 bases from J, the gap between germline ends came to 17 bases. The CDR3 sequence is CASSPRDRGRGYTF. The CDR3 region has the DNA TGCGCCAGCAGCCCTCGGGACCGAGGCAGGGGCTACACCTTC.

J is TRBJ2-2 and V is TRBV5-1; 8 nucleotides align to TRBD1. The CDR3 is 16 residues long. Germline V gene lookup returns CDR1 SGHRS and CDR2 YFSETQ. V lost 2 bases, J lost 2 bases, and 5 bases stayed unmatched. In nucleotides, the CDR3 is TGCGCCAGCAGCTTTTTCGCAGGGGGCAACACCGGGGAGCTGTTTTTT. Protein: CASSFFAGGNTGELFF.

In its sample, this clone was seen once. The chain joins TRBV5-4 to TRBJ2-3; D remains ambiguous. The germline V and J ends were trimmed by 3 bases and 2 bases, with 4 bases remaining between them. Germline CDR1 SGHNT, CDR2 YYREEE (reference sequence). This CDR3 has 12 residues. Here the CDR3 DNA reads TGTGCCAGCAGCTACACCACAGATACGCAGTATTTT. Translation: CASSYTTDTQYF.